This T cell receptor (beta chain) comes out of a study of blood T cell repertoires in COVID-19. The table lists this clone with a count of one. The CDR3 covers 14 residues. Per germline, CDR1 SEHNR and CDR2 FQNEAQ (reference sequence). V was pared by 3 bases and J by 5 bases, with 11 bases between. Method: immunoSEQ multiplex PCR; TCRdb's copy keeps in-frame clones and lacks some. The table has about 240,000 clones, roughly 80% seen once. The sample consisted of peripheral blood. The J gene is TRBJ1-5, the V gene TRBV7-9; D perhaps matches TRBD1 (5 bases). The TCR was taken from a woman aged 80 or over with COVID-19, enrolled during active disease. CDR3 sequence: CASSLQGGDQPQHF. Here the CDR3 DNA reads TGTGCCAGCAGCTTGCAGGGAGGGGATCAGCCCCAGCATTTT.